One sample yielded the 23 T cell receptor beta chains listed below, sequenced in a study of cytomegalovirus exposure and HLA in healthy donors (dated by TCRdb to about 2017). Library generation was performed with the immunoSEQ multiplex PCR assay. TCRdb holds this immuneACCESS table with in-frame rearrangements only. Some clones are missing; in checked studies, unresolved V genes explain under half, and the rest has no known cause. This sample comprises some 170,000 clones, 84% of them detected only once. Clones ranked in the top ten supply around 9.6% of the sample. Sequences were obtained from PBMCs. These receptors were obtained from a man aged 30-40 years in good health and CMV-seropositive.

The chain uses TRBV18 and TRBJ2-3; 8 bases align to TRBD1. Germline V CDR1 and CDR2: KGHSH, LQKENI. The CDR3 extends over 17 amino acids. Trimming at V came to 2 bases and at J to 3 bases, leaving 10 bases not matched to a gene. Written as DNA, the CDR3 is TGTGCCAGCTCACCATACCGGACAGGGTTCGGGACAGATACGCAGTATTTT. Translating it yields CASSPYRTGFGTDTQYF.

The chain recombines TRBV2 with TRBJ1-1; 7 positions match TRBD1. Germline V gives CDR1 SNHLY, CDR2 FYNNEI. There are 14 residues in the CDR3. V lost 9 bases, J lost 0 bases, and 7 bases stayed unmatched. As DNA, the CDR3 is TGTGCCAGTACAGGGACAGCTCTGAACACTGAAGCTTTCTTT. It codes for CASTGTALNTEAFF. Complete variable domain (other parts from reference TRBV2 and TRBJ1-1): EPEVTQTPSHQVTQMGQEVILRCVPISNHLYFYWYRQILGQKVEFLVSFYNNEISEKSEIFDDQFSVERPDGSNFTLKIRSTKLEDSAMYFCASTGTALNTEAFFGQGTRLTVV.

The chain is built from TRBV18 and TRBJ2-3; TRBD1 might be the D (5 bases). CDR1 is KGHSH and CDR2 is LQKENI in the germline V gene. The CDR3 contains 14 residues. V was clipped by 2 bases and J by 0 bases, with 6 bases between them. This CDR3 reads CASSPGASTDTQYF. The CDR3 bases are TGTGCCAGCTCACCAGGGGCTAGCACAGATACGCAGTATTTT.

This clone was counted once. The genes are TRBV28 and TRBJ2-1, with TRBD1 as a possible D gene (6 bases). The CDR3 totals 15 residues. Germline V gene lookup returns CDR1 MDHEN and CDR2 SYDVKM. V shed 3 bases and J shed 7 bases, with 16 bases lying between them. CDR3 sequence reads: CASSLFYRTVNEQFF. CDR3 nucleotide sequence: TGTGCCAGCAGTTTGTTCTACCGGACAGTTAATGAGCAGTTCTTC.

The chain joins TRBV29-1 to TRBJ1-1; D is unclear. The V gene's germline CDR1 is SQVTM and CDR2 ANQGSEA. The CDR3 sequence is 14 residues long. V was trimmed by 5 bases and J by 3 bases, leaving 16 bases between them. In nucleotides, the CDR3 is TGCAGCGTTCGACTAGGAGGGCTGGACACTGAAGCTTTCTTT. Protein sequence: CSVRLGGLDTEAFF.

The genes are TRBV5-5 and TRBJ1-2; perhaps TRBD1 as D (5 bases). The germline V and J ends were trimmed by 0 bases and 2 bases, with 20 bases remaining between them. The germline gives CDR1 SGHKS, CDR2 YYEKEE (reference sequence). This CDR3 has 18 amino acids. As DNA, the CDR3 is TGTGCCAGCAGCTTGGCCAGGGTCGGTGCAGGCGGCAACTATGGCTACACCTTC. This codes for CASSLARVGAGGNYGYTF.

The chain is built from TRBV7-9 and TRBJ1-4; maybe TRBD1 (5 bases). The V end was cut by 4 bases, the J end by 5 bases, with 14 bases between. The CDR3 consists of 15 residues. CDR1 and CDR2 (germline): SEHNR, FQNEAQ (reference sequence). The CDR3 DNA sequence: TGTGCCAGCAGCTGGACGACAGAAGGGAATGAAAAACTGTTTTTT. This sequence encodes CASSWTTEGNEKLFF.

This clone appeared a single time. Different DNA sequences within this sample yield the same CDR3. The J gene is TRBJ1-4, the V gene TRBV29-1, with 12 bases identical to TRBD1. Trimming took 7 bases from V and 11 from J; bases not matched to a gene: 17. The CDR3 sequence is 16 residues long. CDR1 is SQVTM and CDR2 is ANQGSEA in the germline V gene. CDR3 loop: CSALPGQGAGGEKLFF. Written as DNA, the CDR3 is TGCAGCGCCCTCCCGGGACAGGGGGCAGGAGGCGAGAAACTGTTTTTT.

This clone was seen only once. The rearrangement links TRBV2 to TRBJ2-3, with D tentatively TRBD1 (6 bases). The CDR3 contains 11 residues. Germline values: CDR1 SNHLY, CDR2 FYNNEI. V was cut by 5 bases and J by 6 bases, with 6 bases left in between. CDR3 sequence (DNA): TGTGCCAGCAGTACAGGGGATACGCAGTATTTT. Protein sequence: CASSTGDTQYF.

The chain's CDR3 is CASSWDRTSYEQYF. CDR3 nucleotides: TGCGCCAGCAGCTGGGACAGGACGAGCTACGAGCAGTACTTC. The chain employs TRBV5-1 and TRBJ2-7; 8 positions match TRBD1. This CDR3 region has 14 residues. V shed 3 bases and J 3 bases; nucleotides not matched to a gene: 5. Germline V gene lookup returns CDR1 SGHRS and CDR2 YFSETQ.

The gene calls are TRBV5-8 and TRBJ1-5, with 11 bases lining up with TRBD1. The V gene end was trimmed by 2 bases and the J gene end by 7 bases; junction bases not matched to a gene: 8. The CDR3 is 16 residues long. CDR1 is SGHTS, CDR2 YDEGEE, per germline. The CDR3 coding sequence is TGTGCCAGCAGCTTAATTCGGGACAGGGGGGACCAGCCCCAGCATTTT. Translation gives CASSLIRDRGDQPQHF.

The chain has TRBV5-6 and TRBJ2-5; D not resolved. Germline-derived CDR1 and CDR2 are SGHDT and YYEEEE. V shed 4 bases and J shed 5 bases, with 6 bases lying between them. This CDR3 has 11 residues. The CDR3 DNA follows: TGTGCCAGCAGCCCCGAGGAGACCCAGTACTTC. Translation: CASSPEETQYF.

The V and J genes are TRBV5-4 and TRBJ1-2; a possible D gene is TRBD1 (6 bases). This CDR3 spans 14 amino acids. V was clipped by 3 bases and J by 0 bases, with 9 bases between them. Per germline, CDR1 SGHNT and CDR2 YYREEE (reference sequence). The CDR3 bases are TGTGCCAGCAGCTCGGACAGCACTAACTATGGCTACACCTTC. Protein product: CASSSDSTNYGYTF.

V and J are TRBV27 and TRBJ1-4; TRBD1 agrees at 8 bases. V dropped 8 bases and J dropped 6; count of bases not matched to a gene: 20. Germline V gene lookup returns CDR1 MNHEY and CDR2 SMNVEV (reference sequence). The CDR3 extends over 18 amino acids. CDR3 loop: CASGDSPTGVGWDEKLFF. The DNA for the CDR3 is TGTGCCAGCGGTGATTCCCCGACAGGGGTGGGTTGGGATGAAAAACTGTTTTTT.

The chain carries TRBV30 and TRBJ2-1, with D possibly TRBD2 on 5 matching bases. With 3 bases removed from V and 13 bases from J, the gap between germline ends came to 16 bases. The CDR3 covers 12 residues. Germline V gene sequence: CDR1 GTSNPN, CDR2 SVGIG (reference sequence). CDR3 bases: TGTGCCTGGAGCGCCCCGGACTCCGTCCAGTTCTTC. This translates into CAWSAPDSVQFF.

CDR3 amino acids: CASSLLSGVTYNEQFF. The CDR3 DNA is TGTGCCAGCAGCTTACTGAGCGGGGTTACCTACAATGAGCAGTTCTTC. The genes are TRBV11-2 and TRBJ2-1; 7 nucleotides line up with TRBD2. Unmatched junction bases numbered 6, after V lost 2 bases and J lost 2 bases. Germline V gene sequence: CDR1 SGHAT, CDR2 FQNNGV. The CDR3 is made up of 16 amino acids.

Comment on this clone: Distinct nucleotide sequences in the sample also encode this CDR3. The chain combines TRBV19 with TRBJ1-2; 10 positions agree with TRBD1. Per germline, CDR1 LNHDA and CDR2 SQIVND (reference sequence). The CDR3 is 14 amino acids. J gave up 2 bases and V 9 bases, and 6 bases lay outside the gene matches. The DNA of the CDR3 is TGTGCCAGCCGCTGGGGACAGGGGAACTATGGCTACACCTTC. Protein sequence: CASRWGQGNYGYTF.

This clone was found once. The chain combines TRBV2 with TRBJ2-4; 9 bases agree with TRBD2. J gave up 6 bases and V 4 bases, and 4 bases lay outside the gene matches. This CDR3 is 14 amino acids long. Germline V gene data show CDR1 as SNHLY and CDR2 as FYNNEI. The CDR3 DNA reads TGTGCCAGCAGTGGGCTAGCGGGGATAAACATTCAGTACTTC. Amino acids: CASSGLAGINIQYF. Combining the CDR3 with reference TRBV2 and TRBJ2-4 gives the whole variable domain EPEVTQTPSHQVTQMGQEVILRCVPISNHLYFYWYRQILGQKVEFLVSFYNNEISEKSEIFDDQFSVERPDGSNFTLKIRSTKLEDSAMYFCASSGLAGINIQYFGAGTRLSVL.

The chain combines TRBV11-1 with TRBJ1-2; D might be TRBD1 (6 bases). There are 15 residues in the CDR3. The V gene's germline CDR1 is SGHAT and CDR2 FQDESV (reference sequence). Trimming removed 5 bases at V and 7 bases at J, with 20 bases between. The CDR3 is CASSPGGDLYFGYTF. In DNA form, the CDR3 reads TGTGCCAGCAGCCCTGGGGGCGACCTCTACTTTGGCTACACCTTC.

The chain carries TRBV5-1 and TRBJ1-1; TRBD1 matches at 11 bases. The CDR3 extends over 18 amino acids. V dropped 4 bases and J dropped 0; count of bases not matched to a gene: 11. Germline CDR1 and CDR2: SGHRS and YFSETQ. Here the CDR3 reads CASSPQGQGVGMNTEAFF. Written as DNA, the CDR3 is TGCGCCAGCAGCCCGCAGGGACAGGGGGTGGGAATGAACACTGAAGCTTTCTTT.

This chain connects TRBV7-3 to TRBJ2-5; weak D call: TRBD2 (6 bases). This CDR3 region has 16 residues. Trimming stripped 2 bases from V and 5 bases from J, with 18 bases between. Germline V gives CDR1 SGHTA, CDR2 FQGTGA. The CDR3 is CASSLFPRGLGETQYF. The CDR3, as DNA: TGTGCCAGCAGCTTATTTCCTCGGGGGTTAGGGGAGACCCAGTACTTC.

The V gene is TRBV7-9, the J gene TRBJ2-3; 11 bases are a match to TRBD2. The CDR3 runs 18 residues. V lost 1 base to trimming and J lost 4 bases; unmatched junction nucleotides: 10. Germline assignment: CDR1 SEHNR and CDR2 FQNEAQ (reference sequence). This CDR3 is CASSLVGLADQDPDTQYF. In nucleotides, the CDR3 is TGTGCCAGCAGCTTAGTGGGACTAGCGGACCAGGACCCAGATACGCAGTATTTT.

This chain uses TRBV5-4 with TRBJ2-7; 10 bases agree with TRBD1. The V gene end was trimmed by 3 bases and the J gene end by 4 bases; junction bases not matched to a gene: 10. Germline V gene lookup returns CDR1 SGHNT and CDR2 YYREEE (reference sequence). CDR3 length: 16 amino acids. The CDR3 sequence: CASSSQPGQGQYEQYF. Written as DNA, the CDR3 is TGTGCCAGCAGCTCCCAACCGGGACAGGGGCAATACGAGCAGTACTTC.